Included here is one T cell receptor (beta chain) sequence, with context. This record belongs to a study of blood T cell repertoires in COVID-19. Across the whole study: Sites in the United States, Italy and Spain provided acute and convalescent COVID-19 samples.

Sequenced by immunoSEQ multiplex PCR; TCRdb stores in-frame clones only, minus some. The table shows some 200,000 clones, with roughly 82% occurring only once. There are 13 residues in the CDR3. Germline values: CDR1 MNHNY, CDR2 SVGAGI (reference sequence). Between the trimmed V and J ends, which lost 4 bases and 7 bases, there was a span of 13 bases. The J gene is TRBJ2-5, the V gene TRBV6-6; D is possibly TRBD1 (6 bases). This sequence was found in a woman aged 40 to 50 who had recovered from COVID-19. Sequenced input: peripheral blood. As DNA, the CDR3 is TGTGCCAGCAGTTTCACAGGGTATGGGACCCAGTACTTC. It yields the protein CASSFTGYGTQYF.